A single sample gave rise to the 32 T cell receptor beta chains below, sequenced in a study of blood T cells in healthy people across ages. The authors ran a second PCR of 7 to 11 cycles using a sample-barcoded 5' primer and a J-beta primer mix. TCRdb processed the 5' RACE reads anew with MiXCR; each CDR3 protein has one entry. The data hold some 760,000 distinct CDR3 sequences, with roughly 25% observed a single time. This sample also appeared in a second study, on T cells of mothers and their children.

The sequencing sample was made of blood. These receptors were taken from a boy aged 5-17 years in good health.

The rearrangement joins TRBV30 to TRBJ1-1, with D perhaps matching TRBD1 (5 bases). V was trimmed by 4 bases and J by 6 bases, leaving 12 bases between them. The CDR3 totals 12 residues. Per the germline V gene, CDR1 is GTSNPN and CDR2 is SVGIG (reference sequence). The CDR3 sequence is CAWTGNVPEAFF. The DNA of the CDR3 is TGTGCCTGGACAGGGAACGTGCCTGAAGCTTTCTTT.

V gene TRBV6-4 combines with J gene TRBJ1-6; D perhaps matches TRBD1 (5 bases). The CDR3 contains 15 residues. The V gene lost 4 bases and the J gene lost 10 bases, with 17 bases spanning the gap. Germline lookup yields CDR1 MRHNA and CDR2 SNTAGT. Written as DNA, the CDR3 is TGTGCCAGCAGTGCCGGGCAGGGCGGTCGGTCACCCCTCCACTTT. Protein product: CASSAGQGGRSPLHF.

This clonotype showed up just a few times. The rearrangement links TRBV29-1 to TRBJ1-1; TRBD1 aligns across 7 bases. The CDR3 contains 13 residues. The trim removed 5 bases at V and 8 bases at J, leaving 11 bases unmatched. Germline V gene sequence: CDR1 SQVTM, CDR2 ANQGSEA. CDR3 sequence: CSVLEGAVAEAFF. The CDR3 DNA reads as TGCAGCGTTTTAGAGGGGGCGGTGGCAGAAGCTTTCTTT.

This chain links TRBV7-2 with TRBJ2-3, with D possibly being TRBD1 (5 bases). The CDR3 is made up of 14 amino acids. Per the germline V gene, CDR1 is SGHTA and CDR2 is FQGNSA. The V end was cut by 5 bases, the J end by 5 bases, with 14 bases between. The CDR3 is CASSAHATGDTQYF. The CDR3 DNA sequence: TGTGCCAGCAGCGCCCACGCTACAGGAGATACGCAGTATTTT.

The genes are TRBV6-2 or TRBV6-3 and TRBJ2-3; 10 bases fit TRBD2. The germline gives CDR1 MNHEY, CDR2 SVGEGT. Trimming took 10 bases from V and 6 from J; bases not matched to a gene: 16. There are 16 residues in the CDR3. The CDR3 sequence: CATCILAGDAVDTQYF. Written as DNA, the CDR3 is TGTGCCACCTGTATCCTAGCGGGAGACGCGGTGGATACGCAGTATTTT.

The chain carries TRBV12-3 or TRBV12-4 and TRBJ1-1, with 8 bases identical to TRBD1. V lost 3 bases to trimming and J lost 11 bases; unmatched junction nucleotides: 2. The CDR3 extends over 11 amino acids. CDR3 bases: TGTGCCAGCAGTTTGACAGGGGCGGCTTTCTTT. Protein sequence: CASSLTGAAFF.

This CDR3 is CAIAAFQNTEAFF. The CDR3 region has the DNA TGTGCCATCGCAGCCTTTCAGAACACTGAAGCTTTCTTT. The chain is built from TRBV6-6 and TRBJ1-1, with no clear D. The ends were cut back, 10 bases at V and 1 base at J, with 13 bases in the middle. CDR3 length equals 13 residues. In germline, CDR1 is MNHNY, CDR2 SVGAGI (reference sequence).

This clonotype was detected a few times. The chain links TRBV15 to TRBJ1-3, with D unresolved. The germline V gene has CDR1 LNHNV and CDR2 YYDKDF (reference sequence). V lost 1 base and J lost 1, with 8 bases in between. This CDR3 is built from 15 residues. This CDR3 reads CATSRVHKSGNTIYF. CDR3 DNA sequence: TGTGCCACCAGCAGAGTACACAAATCTGGAAACACCATATATTTT.

At least ten counts were recorded for this clonotype. The chain is built from TRBV7-2 and TRBJ2-7, with 7 nucleotides matching TRBD1. Germline V gene data show CDR1 as SGHTA and CDR2 as FQGNSA. The V gene end was trimmed by 5 bases and the J gene end by 6 bases; junction bases not matched to a gene: 13. There are 15 residues in the CDR3. CDR3 in DNA: TGTGCCAGCAGCGTTACCTCAGGGGGTAAGGGCGAGCAGTACTTC. Protein product: CASSVTSGGKGEQYF.

The rearrangement links TRBV20-1 to TRBJ1-4; D uncertain. V was cut by 0 bases and J by 2 bases, with 10 bases left in between. The CDR3 spans 15 residues. Germline CDR1 is DFQATT and CDR2 is SNEGSKA (reference sequence). CDR3 sequence (DNA): TGCAGTGCTAGAGATTCGTCGCAGACTAATGAAAAACTGTTTTTT. This codes for CSARDSSQTNEKLFF.

V usage is TRBV20-1 and J usage is TRBJ1-4; D may be TRBD1 (5 bases). Germline CDR1 reads DFQATT; CDR2 reads SNEGSKA (reference sequence). V was clipped by 5 bases and J by 4 bases, with 14 bases between them. The CDR3 spans 14 residues. This chain's CDR3 is CSADLTASNEKLFF. The CDR3 DNA reads TGCAGTGCTGATTTGACAGCGAGTAATGAAAAACTGTTTTTT.

This clonotype came up a few times. This chain uses TRBV29-1 with TRBJ1-2; TRBD1 agrees at 9 bases. The germline V gene encodes CDR1 SQVTM and CDR2 ANQGSEA. The junction had 6 bases not matched to a gene; V was cut back by 6 bases and J by 1 base. The CDR3 covers 14 residues. The CDR3 here is CSVIPGQGNYGYTF. CDR3 nucleotide sequence: TGCAGCGTAATCCCGGGACAGGGTAACTATGGCTACACCTTC.

The J gene is TRBJ2-3, the V gene TRBV28, with 8 bases aligning to TRBD2. The CDR3 runs 11 residues. The V gene end was trimmed by 3 bases and the J gene end by 14 bases; junction bases not matched to a gene: 4. The V gene's germline CDR1 is MDHEN and CDR2 SYDVKM. For the CDR3, the DNA is TGTGCCAGCAGTTTGAACGGGAGGGTGTATTTT. It yields the protein CASSLNGRVYF.

The chain uses TRBV29-1 and TRBJ1-2, with 7 nucleotides matching TRBD1. The CDR3 runs to 16 residues. The V gene's germline CDR1 is SQVTM and CDR2 ANQGSEA. Trimming cost V 1 base and J 3 bases; bases outside gene matches: 11. The CDR3 here is CSVEGGSGGTYYGYTF. The CDR3 DNA reads as TGCAGCGTTGAAGGGGGGTCAGGGGGTACCTACTATGGCTACACCTTC. Filled out from reference TRBV29-1 and TRBJ1-2, the complete variable domain reads SAVISQKPSRDICQRGTSLTIQCQVDSQVTMMFWYRQQPGQSLTLIATANQGSEATYESGFVIDKFPISRPNLTFSTLTVSNMSPEDSSIYLCSVEGGSGGTYYGYTFGSGTRLTVV.

This chain connects TRBV20-1 to TRBJ2-3; D is unresolved. V was pared by 5 bases and J by 0 bases, with 9 bases between. The germline CDR1 and CDR2 sequences are DFQATT and SNEGSKA (reference sequence). CDR3 length: 13 residues. The CDR3: CSAPHGSTDTQYF. CDR3 nucleotide sequence: TGCAGTGCTCCCCACGGTAGCACAGATACGCAGTATTTT.

A few counts support this clonotype. The chain is built from TRBV7-2 and TRBJ2-7, with no clear D. CDR1 is SGHTA and CDR2 is FQGNSA in the germline V gene. The CDR3 spans 14 residues. Trimming removed 5 bases from V and 5 bases from J, with 16 bases in between. The CDR3 sequence is CASSQGPTKDEQYF. The CDR3 DNA is TGTGCCAGCAGCCAAGGGCCTACCAAAGACGAGCAGTACTTC.

This clonotype was seen a handful of times. The chain's CDR3 is CASSQGASGKTDTQYF. CDR3 in DNA: TGCGCCAGCAGCCAAGGGGCTAGCGGGAAAACAGATACGCAGTATTTT. The J gene is TRBJ2-3, the V gene TRBV4-3; 9 bases match TRBD2. The CDR3 runs to 16 residues. V was clipped by 1 base and J by 3 bases; unmatched bases: 5. From germline, CDR1 is LGHNA and CDR2 YSLEER.

There are many counts of this clonotype. This chain joins TRBV6-2 or TRBV6-3 and TRBJ2-5; weak D call: TRBD1 (5 bases). The J call is in doubt because the DNA end fits TRBJ2-1 better. The CDR3 extends over 11 amino acids. The V gene's germline CDR1 is MNHEY and CDR2 SVGEGT. In DNA form, the CDR3 reads TGTGCCAGCAGTCAGGGTTCCGAGCAGTTCTTC. This translates into CASSQGSEQFF.

The CDR3 DNA is TGCGCCAGCAGGCGGGATTTTGGGGTTACTGAAGCTTTCTTT. This gives the protein CASRRDFGVTEAFF. The chain carries TRBV4-3 and TRBJ1-1; D unclear. CDR1 and CDR2 from the germline V gene are LGHNA and YSLEER. This CDR3 region has 14 residues. V was trimmed by 6 bases and J by 5 bases, leaving 16 bases between them.

As regards this clonotype: A junction end diverges from the germline sequence, so it may reflect a read error. The V gene is TRBV20-1, the J gene TRBJ2-2; possible D gene TRBD2, 7 bases. This CDR3 is built from 14 residues. Per the germline V gene, CDR1 is DFQATT and CDR2 is SNEGSKA (reference sequence). CDR3 sequence reads: CSARVRGGTGELFF. The CDR3 region has the DNA TGCAGTGCCAGAGTCAGGGGAGGGACCGGGGAGCTGTTTTTT.

This clonotype has a handful of counts. The chain employs TRBV21-1 and TRBJ2-5; TRBD2 is the table's D call, not checked against the DNA. TRBV21-1 is classified as a pseudogene. The CDR3 is 14 residues long. The DNA of the CDR3 is TGTGCCAGCAGCAAAAATGTAGCGGAAGAGACCCAGTACTTC. Translation gives CASSKNVAEETQYF.

The chain combines TRBV10-3 with TRBJ2-5, with TRBD1 as a possible D gene (8 bases). Near its end, the DNA agrees better with TRBJ2-7, so the J call may be wrong. This CDR3 contains 22 residues. CDR1 and CDR2 (germline): ENHRY, SYGVKD. DNA of the CDR3: TGTGCCATCAGTGAAAGCGGGGTTACCCTCTCGCTGGACAGGGAACCTAGCTACGAGCAGTACTTC. Protein sequence: CAISESGVTLSLDREPSYEQYF.

The V gene is TRBV5-1, the J gene TRBJ2-2, with 7 nucleotides matching TRBD2. J lost 8 bases, V lost 4 bases, and 8 bases had no gene match. This CDR3 is built from 14 residues. Germline lookup yields CDR1 SGHRS and CDR2 YFSETQ. CDR3 amino acids: CASSPRGDRGELFF. The CDR3 nucleotides read TGCGCCAGCAGCCCTCGGGGGGATCGAGGGGAGCTGTTTTTT.

The chain joins TRBV7-2 to TRBJ2-7, with TRBD2 matching 9 bases. The V segment lost 5 bases and the J segment 4 bases; nucleotides outside the gene matches: 9. The CDR3 has 15 residues. CDR1 and CDR2 from the germline V gene are SGHTA and FQGNSA. The CDR3, as DNA: TGTGCCAGCAGCCGTACCCTAGCGGGAACGTACGAGCAGTACTTC. Its translation: CASSRTLAGTYEQYF.

This sequence joins TRBV7-2 and TRBJ1-1, with unresolved D. Trimming left V 7 bases short and J 1 base short, with 4 bases between. The CDR3 extends over 11 amino acids. Germline assignment: CDR1 SGHTA and CDR2 FQGNSA. CDR3 sequence (DNA): TGTGCCAGCACGTGGAACACTGAAGCTTTCTTT. Amino acid sequence: CASTWNTEAFF.

This clonotype was seen only a few times. The chain carries TRBV6-1 and TRBJ2-1; D gene unclear. The DNA end is more similar to TRBJ2-5, so the J call may be wrong. Germline-derived CDR1 and CDR2 are MNHNS and SASEGT. The CDR3 has 12 residues. The CDR3 sequence is CASSEASGTQYF. The CDR3 DNA is TGTGCCAGCAGTGAAGCGTCCGGGACCCAGTACTTC.

The sample holds a few counts of this clonotype. The chain employs TRBV20-1 and TRBJ2-5, with 8 nucleotides matching TRBD2. Matching the DNA end better, TRBJ2-7 makes the J call doubtful. Germline loops: CDR1 DFQATT, CDR2 SNEGSKA (reference sequence). This CDR3 is built from 15 residues. The CDR3 is CSARGEREGQYEQYF. The CDR3 DNA sequence: TGCAGTGCTAGGGGCGAACGGGAGGGCCAATACGAGCAGTACTTC.

This clonotype showed up just a few times. Written as DNA, the CDR3 is TGTGCCAGCAGCCGGAGCTTGAACACTGAAGCTTTCTTT. As protein: CASSRSLNTEAFF. The chain links TRBV14 to TRBJ1-1; no firm D call. The CDR3 runs 13 residues. Germline CDR1 SGHDN, CDR2 FVKESK. The germline V and J ends were trimmed by 4 bases and 0 bases, with 6 bases remaining between them.

This clonotype showed up just a few times. One end of the junction fails to match germline, which may point to a read error. The chain recombines TRBV29-1 with TRBJ1-2; D possibly corresponds to TRBD1 (6 bases). CDR1 and CDR2 (germline): SQVTM, ANQGSEA. This CDR3 is 12 amino acids long. DNA for the CDR3: TGCAGCGCCGGGGGCAGTAACTATAGCTACACCTTC. It translates to CSAGGSNYSYTF.

The rearrangement uses TRBV9 and TRBJ2-5; D gene unclear. Germline CDR1 reads SGDLS; CDR2 reads YYNGEE. The V and J ends lost 5 bases and 7 bases respectively, with 15 bases between them. CDR3 length: 13 residues. The CDR3 nucleotides are TGTGCCAGCAGGGCGGACCTCGAAGGGACCCAGTACTTC. Translating it yields CASRADLEGTQYF.

At least ten counts were recorded for this clonotype. The V call is TRBV21-1, the J call TRBJ2-7. TRBV21-1 is shown as a pseudogene. The CDR3 spans 13 residues. CDR3 protein: CASTLDGTYEQYF. The CDR3 nucleotides read TGTGCCAGCACTTTGGACGGCACCTACGAGCAGTACTTC.

This clonotype came up a few times. This sequence joins TRBV28 and TRBJ2-5; maybe TRBD2 (6 bases). The closer fit of TRBJ2-7 to the DNA end suggests the J call may be wrong. The CDR3 loop spans 13 amino acids. The germline gives CDR1 MDHEN, CDR2 SYDVKM. The CDR3 region has the DNA TGTGCCAGCAGTTTATTTCGGGGGAACGAGCAGTACTTC. Translating it yields CASSLFRGNEQYF.